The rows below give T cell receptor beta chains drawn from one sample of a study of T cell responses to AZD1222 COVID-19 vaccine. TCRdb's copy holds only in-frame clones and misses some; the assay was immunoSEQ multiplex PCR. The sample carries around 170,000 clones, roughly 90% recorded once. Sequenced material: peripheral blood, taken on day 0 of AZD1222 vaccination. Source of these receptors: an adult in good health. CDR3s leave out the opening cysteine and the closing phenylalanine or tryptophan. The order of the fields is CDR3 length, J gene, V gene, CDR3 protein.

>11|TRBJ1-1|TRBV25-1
ASKQGGSTEAF
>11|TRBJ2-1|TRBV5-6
ASSWVTGSEQF
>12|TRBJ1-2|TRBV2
ASSDTPGSYGYT
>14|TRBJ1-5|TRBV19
ASSGAEGMGNQPQH
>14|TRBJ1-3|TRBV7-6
ASSPQQRNSGNTIY
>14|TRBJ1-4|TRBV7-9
ASSVQGTSTNEKLF
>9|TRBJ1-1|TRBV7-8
ATTRGTEAF
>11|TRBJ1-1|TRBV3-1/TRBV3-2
ASSQPGNTEAF
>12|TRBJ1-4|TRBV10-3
AISEWDRRGKLF
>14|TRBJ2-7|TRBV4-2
ASSQDNSGGTYEQY
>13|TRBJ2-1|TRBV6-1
ASSDRVGPYNEQF
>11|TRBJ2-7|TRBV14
ASSQDSVYEQY
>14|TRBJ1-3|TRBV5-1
ASSLEGTYSGNTIY
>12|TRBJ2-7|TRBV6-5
ASSYSRVPYEQY
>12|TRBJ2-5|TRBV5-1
ASSLGTHQETQY
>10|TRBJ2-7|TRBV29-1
SVETLYYEQY
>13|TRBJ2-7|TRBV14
ASSKDRATSYEQY
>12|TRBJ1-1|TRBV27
ASSFNRVNTEAF
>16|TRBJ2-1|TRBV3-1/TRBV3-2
ASSQGLAGAFPYNEQF
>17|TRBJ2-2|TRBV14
ASSQARPGGRPLGGELF
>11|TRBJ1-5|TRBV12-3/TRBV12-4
ASSPGTLQPQH
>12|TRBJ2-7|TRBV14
ASSQGRASYEQY
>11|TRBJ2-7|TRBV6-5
ASSRTSGYEQY
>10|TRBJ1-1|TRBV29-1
SVVVWGSEAF
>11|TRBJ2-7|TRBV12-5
ASGLGGAYEQY
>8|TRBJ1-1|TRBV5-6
ACRLTEAF
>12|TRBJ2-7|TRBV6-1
ASSEVRPLEEQY
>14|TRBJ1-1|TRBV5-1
ASHRGVQTMNTEAF
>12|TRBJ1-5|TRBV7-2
ASSLTGGKQPQH
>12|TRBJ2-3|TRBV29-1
SVGRQTSTDTQY
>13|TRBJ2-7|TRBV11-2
ASSSLRDRSYEQY
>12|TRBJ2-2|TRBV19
ASTSQVTNGELF
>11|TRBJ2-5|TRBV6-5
ASLGQGEETQY
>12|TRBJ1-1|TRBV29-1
SVVRDKGTSEAF
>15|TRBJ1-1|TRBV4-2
ASSGWMSQVSNTEAF
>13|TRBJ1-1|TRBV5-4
ASSLVHNTNTEAF
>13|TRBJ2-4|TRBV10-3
AISAGGAEGNIQY
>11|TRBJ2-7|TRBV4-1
ASSRGSVDEQY
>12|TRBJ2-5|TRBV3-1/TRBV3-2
ASTQREGRETQY
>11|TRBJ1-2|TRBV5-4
ASRDGQTRDYT
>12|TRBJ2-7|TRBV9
ASSVGGSLLGQY
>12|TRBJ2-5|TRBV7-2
ASSGDSGKETQY
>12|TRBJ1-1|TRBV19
ASRADRGNTEAF
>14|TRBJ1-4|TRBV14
ASSPSKGQGRWKLF
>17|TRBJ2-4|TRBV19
ASSILLGGLAGEGNIQY
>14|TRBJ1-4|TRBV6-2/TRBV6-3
ASSDRGSATNEKLF
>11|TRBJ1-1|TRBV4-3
ASSQDRGSGAF
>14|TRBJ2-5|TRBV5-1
ASSTAQGGGKETQY
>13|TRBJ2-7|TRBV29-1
SVEDLRTSGTEQY
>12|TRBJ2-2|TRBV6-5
ASSLIEMTGELF
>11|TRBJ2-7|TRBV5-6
ASSSAGNYEQY
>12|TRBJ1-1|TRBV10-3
AISWTGGDAEAF
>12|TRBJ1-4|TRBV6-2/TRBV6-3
ASSYRAGREKLF
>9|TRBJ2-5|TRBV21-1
ASSKWETQY
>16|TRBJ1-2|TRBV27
ASSLLGQPPFPYYGYT
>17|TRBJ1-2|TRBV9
ASSVVAGSAGRGVYGYT
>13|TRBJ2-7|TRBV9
ASSQSGTPYYEQY
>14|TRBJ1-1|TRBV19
ASSIEGRGLSTEAF
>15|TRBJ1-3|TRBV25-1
ASSEFARANSGNTIY